Listed below are T cell receptor beta chains from one sample, sequenced in a study of T cells in Graves' hyperthyroidism and ophthalmopathy. TCRdb fed the multiplex PCR reads into MiXCR, producing one record per CDR3 protein. Among fewer than 700,000 distinct CDR3 sequences, around 15% were seen once, and the ten largest hold less than 4.5%. What was sequenced was blood. These receptor sequences come from a woman aged 25-40 years with Graves' hyperthyroidism. Each CDR3 is given with its conserved first and last residue. The D gene is left open where the match is weak. Size tells how often a clone was seen (once, few, many) or the class of an expanded clone, and some rows leave it out.

V: TRBV5-1
size: NA
D: TRBD1
J: TRBJ2-6
DNA: TGCGCCAGCAGCCCGCTCACCAGGGGGCGTGGGGCCAACGTCCTGACTTTC
CDR3: CASSPLTRGRGANVLTF

V: TRBV4-1
size: NA
D: TRBD2
J: TRBJ2-1
DNA: TGCGCCAGCAGCCTAGCGGGTATAGGGAATGAGCAGTTCTTC
CDR3: CASSLAGIGNEQFF

V: TRBV14
size: NA
D: NA
J: TRBJ1-1
DNA: TGTGCCAGCAGCCCCGGGACCGCTCCGGGGAACACTGAAGCTTTCTTT
CDR3: CASSPGTAPGNTEAFF

V: TRBV28
size: many
D: TRBD1
J: TRBJ2-7
DNA: TGTGCCAGCAGTTCGCCACAGGGGACCTCCTACGAGCAGTACTTC
CDR3: CASSSPQGTSYEQYF

V: TRBV7-9
size: few
D: TRBD1
J: TRBJ1-2
DNA: TGTGCCAGCAGCTTAGGGACAGGGAGACATGGCTACACCTTC
CDR3: CASSLGTGRHGYTF

V: TRBV12-3/TRBV12-4
size: NA
D: NA
J: TRBJ1-5
DNA: TGTGCCAGCAGTTTGCGTGGGACCTATAGCAATCAGCCCCAGCATTTT
CDR3: CASSLRGTYSNQPQHF

V: TRBV7-9
size: NA
D: NA
J: TRBJ1-2
DNA: TGTGCCAGCAGCCTTTTGGGGGGTGAGGGCCACTATGGCTACACCTTC
CDR3: CASSLLGGEGHYGYTF

V: TRBV29-1
size: NA
D: NA
J: TRBJ2-7
DNA: TGCAGCGCCACAGGGGGGACTATCTACGAGCAGTACTTC
CDR3: CSATGGTIYEQYF

V: TRBV6-2/TRBV6-3
size: few
D: NA
J: TRBJ1-2
DNA: TGTGCCAGCAGTTACCAAGGGCTCTATAACTATGGCTACACCTTC
CDR3: CASSYQGLYNYGYTF

V: TRBV27
size: many
D: TRBD1
J: TRBJ2-7
DNA: TGTGCCAGCAGTTTACGGACAGGGCGGTCCGAGCAGTACTTC
CDR3: CASSLRTGRSEQYF

V: TRBV6-2/TRBV6-3
size: many
D: NA
J: TRBJ2-1
DNA: TGTGCCAGCAGCAGGGGGGGAGGGCCCTGGGGTGAGCAGTTCTTC
CDR3: CASSRGGGPWGEQFF

V: TRBV28
size: many
D: NA
J: TRBJ1-1
DNA: TGTGCCAGCAAGACCTTTAGGACAGCGATGAACACTGAAGCTTTCTTT
CDR3: CASKTFRTAMNTEAFF

V: TRBV2
size: many
D: NA
J: TRBJ2-7
DNA: TGTGCCAGCAGTGAATCCCAAGTCGGCGGTACCTACGAGCAGTACTTC
CDR3: CASSESQVGGTYEQYF

V: TRBV28
size: many
D: NA
J: TRBJ1-2
DNA: TGTGCCAGCAGTCCTGTATTACCGGGGAATAACTATGGCTACACCTTC
CDR3: CASSPVLPGNNYGYTF

V: TRBV6-1
size: many
D: NA
J: TRBJ2-3
DNA: TGTGCCAGCTTTAGGGGAGAAGGGAGGACAGATACGCAGTATTTT
CDR3: CASFRGEGRTDTQYF

V: TRBV6-2/TRBV6-3
size: NA
D: NA
J: TRBJ2-1
DNA: TGTGCCAGCAGTACTACCGGGACCACCCGCAACAATGAGCAGTTCTTC
CDR3: CASSTTGTTRNNEQFF

V: TRBV7-2
size: many
D: NA
J: TRBJ2-7
DNA: TGTGCCAGCAGCTTTGGGGGGGGGGGCCAATACGAGCAGTACTTC
CDR3: CASSFGGGGQYEQYF

V: TRBV6-1
size: many
D: NA
J: TRBJ2-3
DNA: TGTGCCAGCAGCCCTCCCGTAGCAGATACGCAGTATTTT
CDR3: CASSPPVADTQYF

V: TRBV20-1
size: few
D: NA
J: TRBJ2-7
DNA: TGCAGTGCTAGGGGGGGGCAGGGGGCCGGAGAGCAGTACTTC
CDR3: CSARGGQGAGEQYF

V: TRBV28
size: many
D: NA
J: TRBJ2-2
DNA: TGTGCCAGCAGACTCGGGACTCCGGAGGGTAACGGGGAGCTGTTTTTT
CDR3: CASRLGTPEGNGELFF

V: TRBV7-9
size: many
D: TRBD2
J: TRBJ2-3
DNA: TGTGCCAGCAGAGGCGGGGGAGGAGGCACAGATACGCAGTATTTT
CDR3: CASRGGGGGTDTQYF

V: TRBV28
size: many
D: NA
J: TRBJ2-1
DNA: TGTGCCAGCAGTTTAAAGGGAGTGAACAATGAGCAGTTCTTC
CDR3: CASSLKGVNNEQFF

V: TRBV6-5
size: NA
D: NA
J: TRBJ1-5
DNA: TGTGCCAGCAGTTACTCGACAAATCAGCCCCAGCATTTT
CDR3: CASSYSTNQPQHF

V: TRBV7-9
size: many
D: NA
J: TRBJ2-3
DNA: TGTGCCAGCCGGTATGGGGTGAGCGCAGATACGCAGTATTTT
CDR3: CASRYGVSADTQYF

V: TRBV6-1
size: few
D: TRBD2
J: TRBJ2-1
DNA: TGTGCCAGCAGTCCCCGAGAGCGGGAGTCCTACAATGAGCAGTTCTTC
CDR3: CASSPRERESYNEQFF

V: TRBV19
size: once
D: NA
J: TRBJ2-7
DNA: TGTGCCAGTAGTATAGCCCAGGGGAGCATCTCCGAGCAGTACTTC
CDR3: CASSIAQGSISEQYF

V: TRBV10-3
size: many
D: NA
J: TRBJ1-5
DNA: TGTGCCATCAGTGCCACCACAGGGTTATCAAATCAGCCCCAGCATTTT
CDR3: CAISATTGLSNQPQHF

V: TRBV5-5
size: NA
D: NA
J: TRBJ2-3
DNA: TGTGCCAGCAGCTGGGACCCTAGATTAGATACGCAGTATTTT
CDR3: CASSWDPRLDTQYF

V: TRBV28
size: many
D: NA
J: TRBJ2-1
DNA: TGTGCCAGCAGTTTAATAGGAGGAGCGAACAGCGATGAGCAGTTCTTC
CDR3: CASSLIGGANSDEQFF

V: TRBV6-2/TRBV6-3
size: NA
D: TRBD1
J: TRBJ2-7
DNA: TGTGCCAGCAGTTACGTCACAGGGGATTCTGCCTACGAGCAGTACTTC
CDR3: CASSYVTGDSAYEQYF

V: TRBV19
size: once
D: NA
J: TRBJ2-1
DNA: TGTGCCAGTAGTCCCGAAGTGATCTACAATGAGCAGTCCTTC
CDR3: CASSPEVIYNEQSF

V: TRBV6-5
size: few
D: NA
J: TRBJ1-5
DNA: TGTGCCAGCAGTTACGAGGGGGGGGCCCAGCATTTT
CDR3: CASSYEGGAQHF

V: TRBV7-9
size: NA
D: TRBD1
J: TRBJ2-5
DNA: TGTGCCGGTGTCCCCGGGACAGACGAGACCCAGTACTTC
CDR3: CAGVPGTDETQYF

V: TRBV10-3
size: NA
D: NA
J: TRBJ2-2
DNA: TGTGCCATCAGTGAAGGGAAGACCGGGGAGCTGTTTTTT
CDR3: CAISEGKTGELFF

V: TRBV28
size: many
D: NA
J: TRBJ2-3
DNA: TGTGCCAGCAGCTCATCCCGGGACGGCACAGATACGCAGTATTTT
CDR3: CASSSSRDGTDTQYF

V: TRBV5-6
size: NA
D: NA
J: TRBJ1-1
DNA: TGTGCCAGCAGCTTGGCCGGGGGGACCCACACTGAAGCTTTCTTT
CDR3: CASSLAGGTHTEAFF

V: TRBV28
size: many
D: NA
J: TRBJ2-1
DNA: TGTGCCAGCAGTTTACTAGGGCCCTACAATGAGCAGTTCTTC
CDR3: CASSLLGPYNEQFF

V: TRBV28
size: many
D: TRBD2
J: TRBJ2-1
DNA: TGTGCCAGCAGTTTTCGCTCGGGACTAGCGGGACTCAATGAGCAGTTCTTC
CDR3: CASSFRSGLAGLNEQFF

V: TRBV7-2
size: many
D: NA
J: TRBJ2-1
DNA: TGTGCCAGCAGCTACGACGTTAGCTCCTACAATGAGCAGTTCTTC
CDR3: CASSYDVSSYNEQFF

V: TRBV6-5
size: NA
D: TRBD2
J: TRBJ2-1
DNA: TGTGCCAGCAGTTCCCCCTACCGGACTAGCGGGACCTACAATGAGCAGTTCTTC
CDR3: CASSSPYRTSGTYNEQFF

V: TRBV2
size: many
D: NA
J: TRBJ1-1
DNA: TGTGCCAGCAGTGACTTAGGGAACACTGAAGCTTTCTTT
CDR3: CASSDLGNTEAFF

V: TRBV18
size: many
D: TRBD1
J: TRBJ2-5
DNA: TGTGCCAGCAGTCCACAGGGGGCCGGGGAGACCCAGTACTTC
CDR3: CASSPQGAGETQYF

V: TRBV7-2
size: many
D: TRBD1
J: TRBJ1-2
DNA: TGTGCCAGCAGCTGGGACAGGAGCTATGGCTACACCTTC
CDR3: CASSWDRSYGYTF

V: TRBV30
size: many
D: NA
J: TRBJ2-1
DNA: TGTGCCTGGAGTTACAGCGTACCTTACAATGAGCAGTTCTTC
CDR3: CAWSYSVPYNEQFF

V: TRBV11-3
size: NA
D: TRBD1
J: TRBJ1-2
DNA: TGTGCCAGCAGCTTGGGGGGCGGGGACAGGGAGCTTGAGTGGGGATCCGGCTACACCTTC
CDR3: CASSLGGGDRELEWGSGYTF

V: TRBV9
size: few
D: NA
J: TRBJ2-3
DNA: TGTGCCAGCAGCCCCCGCTCGGGGTCAGGGGCCAGCACAGATACGCAGTATTTT
CDR3: CASSPRSGSGASTDTQYF

V: TRBV6-6
size: few
D: TRBD2
J: TRBJ2-3
DNA: TGTGCCAGCAGTTACGGGACTAGCGATTTAGGTGACATGACAGATACGCAGTATTTT
CDR3: CASSYGTSDLGDMTDTQYF